Below, one T cell receptor beta chain is given with its context. TCRdb's table, derived via immunoSEQ multiplex PCR, lists solely in-frame clones and lacks some. The top ten clones hold 0.03% to 0.04% of a sample with around 68,000 clones, 90% to 95% of them seen once. The data were obtained in a study of shared T cell receptors in the human thymus. This CDR3 has 14 amino acids. V shed 4 bases and J shed 0 bases, with 9 bases lying between them. The germline gives CDR1 SGHTA, CDR2 FQGNSA. This receptor was taken from a human donor. The V call is TRBV7-2, the J call TRBJ1-1; D remains ambiguous. The specimen sequenced was thymocytes. CDR3 nucleotides: TGTGCCAGCAGCTCCGGACGGTTGAACACTGAAGCTTTCTTT. Translating it yields CASSSGRLNTEAFF.